The rows below give T cell receptor beta chains drawn from one sample of a study of shared clonotypes between healthy human individuals. Assay: immunoSEQ multiplex PCR; the TCRdb copy retains only in-frame clones and omits some. The data show some 350,000 clones, with 74% seen just once and about a tenth held by the top ten. What was sequenced was memory CD4+ T cells sorted from blood. The receptor set was obtained from a young man in good health. Both conserved end residues are part of each CDR3. D genes are given only for firm matches. The size field is filled for only some rows; it gives once, few, many or a size class.

TRBV19	TRBJ1-5	TRBD1	once	TGTGCCAGTAGTATAGCGACAGGGGGGAATAGCAATCAGCCCCAGCATTTT	CASSIATGGNSNQPQHF
TRBV9	TRBJ1-1	.	.	TGTGCCAGCAGCGCCGGATGGAACACTGAAGCTTTCTTT	CASSAGWNTEAFF
TRBV7-2	TRBJ1-1	.	.	TGTGCCAGCAGCTTCCTAAGGAACACTGAAGCTTTCTTT	CASSFLRNTEAFF
TRBV25-1	TRBJ2-1	.	.	TGTGCCAGCAGTGAATACTCCCTCAATGAGCAGTTCTTC	CASSEYSLNEQFF
TRBV6-4	TRBJ2-1	TRBD2	few	TGTGCCAGCAGTGCACTAGCGGGAGCCAACAATGAGCAGTTCTTC	CASSALAGANNEQFF
TRBV7-9	TRBJ1-5	TRBD1	few	TGTGCCAGCAGCCCAGGGACAGGGCGGGGACAAAATCAGCCCCAGCATTTT	CASSPGTGRGQNQPQHF
TRBV7-2	TRBJ2-7	TRBD2	few	TGTGCCAGCAGCTTAGTAGGGTCTAGCGGGGGTTACGAGCAGTACTTC	CASSLVGSSGGYEQYF
TRBV18	TRBJ2-1	.	few	TGTGCCAGCTCACCACAAAGCTCCGATACCCCGTTCTTC	CASSPQSSDTPFF
TRBV7-9	TRBJ2-3	.	.	TGTGCCAGCAGCCCTTTGGACAGAGGGACAGATACGCAGTATTTT	CASSPLDRGTDTQYF
TRBV28	TRBJ1-5	.	.	TGTGCCAGCAGGACACGGGACGGATGGAATCAGCCCCAGCATTTT	CASRTRDGWNQPQHF
TRBV10-1	TRBJ1-5	.	.	TGCGCCAGCAGTCCAGGTCTCAATCAGCCCCAGCATTTT	CASSPGLNQPQHF
TRBV6-1	TRBJ2-1	.	.	TGTGCCAGCAGTGAAGCGCTGTGGGGGGCCAACTCCTACAATGAGCAGTTCTTC	CASSEALWGANSYNEQFF
TRBV7-9	TRBJ2-1	.	.	TGTGCCAGCAGCTTGGGGGAGGCATCCTACAATGAGCAGTTCTTC	CASSLGEASYNEQFF
TRBV7-2	TRBJ2-2	.	.	TGTGCCAGCACCTTGCGCGCCACCGGGGAGCTGTTTTTT	CASTLRATGELFF
TRBV19	TRBJ1-5	.	few	TGTGCCAGTAGTAGTGAAGGGGGATACAATCAGCCCCAGCATTTT	CASSSEGGYNQPQHF
TRBV28	TRBJ1-1	TRBD1	.	TGTGCCAGCAGAACCCAGGGACAGGGAGGTGAAGCTTTCTTT	CASRTQGQGGEAFF
TRBV7-9	TRBJ1-4	.	.	TGTGCCAGCAGCTTGGAGGGAAATGAAAAACTGTTTTTT	CASSLEGNEKLFF
TRBV6-6	TRBJ1-5	.	few	TGTGCCAGCAGTTACTCGTCAACAGTATTTCAGCCCCAGCATTTT	CASSYSSTVFQPQHF
TRBV19	TRBJ1-3	TRBD1	.	TGTGCCAGTAGTCACCAGGGACAGGGTAGATCTGGAAACACCATATATTTT	CASSHQGQGRSGNTIYF
TRBV18	TRBJ2-3	.	.	TGTGCCAGCTCACCGTTAGCCGGAACTAGCACAGATACGCAGTATTTT	CASSPLAGTSTDTQYF
TRBV30	TRBJ2-1	TRBD1	.	TGTGCCTGGAGTTACAGTTCGGGACAGGCGGTCAATGAGCAGTTCTTC	CAWSYSSGQAVNEQFF
TRBV5-1	TRBJ1-3	.	.	TGCGCCAGCAGCTTGATGCCCGCTGGAAACACCATATATTTT	CASSLMPAGNTIYF
TRBV7-2	TRBJ2-4	.	.	TGTGCCAGCAGCTTAGGAGATCTTCAGTACTTC	CASSLGDLQYF
TRBV27	TRBJ2-2	.	.	TGTGCCAGCAGTTTGAGGACCGGGGAGCTGTTTTTT	CASSLRTGELFF
TRBV7-2	TRBJ1-2	.	.	TGTGCCAGCAGCTTAAGGGGAAGCTATGGCTACACCTTC	CASSLRGSYGYTF
TRBV7-6	TRBJ2-1	.	.	TGTGCCAGCAGCCGATCCGGGACCGCATCCTACAATGAGCAGTTCTTC	CASSRSGTASYNEQFF
TRBV11-2	TRBJ2-7	TRBD2	.	TGTGCCAGCAGCCCAGAGCGGGAGTCCTACGAGCAGTACTTC	CASSPERESYEQYF
TRBV5-4	TRBJ2-7	TRBD1	.	TGTGCCAGCAGGTCCGGGACAGAAGACGAGCAGTACTTC	CASRSGTEDEQYF
TRBV18	TRBJ2-3	.	.	TGTGCCAGCTCACCTTCCTCACGTGGACCTGGAGATACGCAGTATTTT	CASSPSSRGPGDTQYF
TRBV11-2	TRBJ1-2	.	once	TGTGCCAGCAGCCCCATCCGAAAAGACAGTATCGGCGGCTACACCTTC	CASSPIRKDSIGGYTF
TRBV4-3	TRBJ1-1	.	once	TGCGCCAGCAGCCAAGATCGTACGGGCCGCGAGTTCTTT	CASSQDRTGREFF
TRBV6-4	TRBJ2-5	TRBD1	.	TGTGCCAGCAGTCCCGAGAGAGGACAGGGGCGAGAGACCCAGTACTTC	CASSPERGQGRETQYF
TRBV6-5	TRBJ2-2	.	.	TGTGCCAGCAGCGAGAGGGAGCTGTTTTTT	CASSERELFF
TRBV25-1	TRBJ2-5	.	.	TGTGCCAGCAGTGAGCCAGGGGTGGAGACCCAGTACTTC	CASSEPGVETQYF
TRBV10-3	TRBJ2-2	TRBD1	.	TGTGCCATCAGTGCAAAACCGGGACAGGGGGCTTTTAGTATCGCCGGGGAGCTGTTTTTT	CAISAKPGQGAFSIAGELFF
TRBV10-1	TRBJ2-2	TRBD1	few	TGCGCCAGCAGTGAGCCGGGACAGGGGGACACCGGGGAGCTGTTTTTT	CASSEPGQGDTGELFF
TRBV5-8	TRBJ2-7	.	.	TGTGCCAGCAGCTTGCAGAGGGCACGGTCGTGGGAGCAGTACTTC	CASSLQRARSWEQYF
TRBV4-2	TRBJ1-5	.	.	TGTGCCAGCAGCCAAGATCTGGGGAATAGCAATCAGCCCCAGCATTTT	CASSQDLGNSNQPQHF
TRBV19	TRBJ1-5	.	many	TGTGCCAGTAGTCGTGAGAACCACCAGCATTTT	CASSRENHQHF
TRBV29-1	TRBJ1-1	TRBD1	few	TGCAGCGTTGCCGACCCCGGCAGGGGGTTTCTTGGTGTCACTGAAGCTTTCTTT	CSVADPGRGFLGVTEAFF
TRBV25-1	TRBJ2-1	TRBD2	.	TGTGCCAGCTCGAGGACTAGCGGGAGGGACTCGGGGAATGAGCAGTTCTTC	CASSRTSGRDSGNEQFF
TRBV28	TRBJ2-1	.	.	TGTGCCAGCAGCCAGTACAGGGTCCCTAAGCAGTTCTTC	CASSQYRVPKQFF
TRBV6-5	TRBJ2-2	.	.	TGTGCCAGCAGTTACTTGGGACAGCTGTTTTTT	CASSYLGQLFF
TRBV5-4	TRBJ2-3	.	few	TGTGCCAGCAGCCCGTCGAAGATCACAGATACGCAGTATTTT	CASSPSKITDTQYF
TRBV7-2	TRBJ2-7	.	once	TGTGCCAGCAGCTTAGGGGGCCGTCCATGGGAGCAGTACTTC	CASSLGGRPWEQYF
TRBV6-5	TRBJ1-5	.	.	TGTGCCAGCAGTTACTCAGAGCATCAGCCCCAGCATTTT	CASSYSEHQPQHF
TRBV4-3	TRBJ2-3	TRBD1	.	TGCGCCAGCAGCCAAGTAATCGGGACAGGAGATACAGATACGCAGTATTTT	CASSQVIGTGDTDTQYF
TRBV19	TRBJ2-7	TRBD2	.	TGTGCCAGAACGGGACTAGCGGGATACTACGAGCAGTACTTC	CARTGLAGYYEQYF
TRBV7-9	TRBJ2-5	TRBD2	.	TGTGCCAGCAGCGTGACTAGCGGGAGGGCCTCCCAGTACTTC	CASSVTSGRASQYF